Each of the 22 T cell receptor beta chains below was sequenced from the same sample in a study of blood T cell repertoires in COVID-19. TCRdb keeps only in-frame clones here, not all; method: immunoSEQ multiplex PCR. The sample has over 70,000 clones, about 86% seen once. The source material was peripheral blood. These TCRs come from a human donor in a cohort sampled during active COVID-19.

The table lists this clone with a count of one. The identical CDR3 is also encoded by other nucleotide sequences in the sample. This chain joins TRBV10-2 and TRBJ2-5; D gene uncertain. CDR3 size: 14 residues. Germline values: CDR1 WSHSY, CDR2 SAAADI. V lost 0 bases and J 3 bases, leaving 8 bases between the germline ends. The DNA of the CDR3 is TGCGCCAGCAGTGAGTCGAACAGAGAAGAGACCCAGTACTTC. This codes for CASSESNREETQYF.

This chain uses TRBV19 with TRBJ1-5; 7 positions agree with TRBD1. The CDR3 runs to 15 residues. The V gene's germline CDR1 is LNHDA and CDR2 SQIVND (reference sequence). The J segment lost 4 bases and the V segment lost 4 bases, leaving 7 bases of the junction unmatched. As DNA, the CDR3 is TGTGCCAGTAGTACCTCCGGGACAGTGAATCAGCCCCAGCATTTT. Its translation is CASSTSGTVNQPQHF.

V and J are TRBV7-9 and TRBJ2-3, with 8 bases aligning to TRBD2. This CDR3 is built from 15 residues. Trimming took 5 bases from V and 3 from J; bases not matched to a gene: 7. Germline V CDR1 and CDR2: SEHNR, FQNEAQ (reference sequence). The CDR3 DNA reads as TGTGCCAGCAGCCCGCGGACTAGCATTACAGATACGCAGTATTTT. This encodes CASSPRTSITDTQYF. The whole variable domain, filled in from reference TRBV7-9 and TRBJ2-3, reads DTGVSQNPRHKITKRGQNVTFRCDPISEHNRLYWYRQTLGQGPEFLTYFQNEAQLEKSRLLSDRFSAERPKGSFSTLEIQRTEQGDSAMYLCASSPRTSITDTQYFGPGTRLTVL.

The chain joins TRBV19 to TRBJ1-3, with D hard to call. Germline V lookup: CDR1 LNHDA, CDR2 SQIVND (reference sequence). CDR3 size: 14 residues. Trimming cost V 5 bases and J 0 bases, with 8 bases left between them. The CDR3 loop reads CASSPQVSGNTIYF. CDR3 DNA: TGTGCCAGTAGTCCCCAGGTCTCTGGAAACACCATATATTTT.

The chain employs TRBV19 and TRBJ2-7, with TRBD1 identical over 10 bases. The ends lost 5 bases at V and 7 bases at J; junction bases unmatched: 11. The CDR3 spans 15 residues. Germline-derived CDR1 and CDR2 are LNHDA and SQIVND (reference sequence). CDR3 protein: CASSLGQGIRAEQYF. CDR3 in DNA: TGTGCCAGTAGTTTGGGACAGGGGATCCGAGCGGAGCAGTACTTC. Using reference TRBV19 and TRBJ2-7 for the parts outside the CDR3, the full variable domain is DGGITQSPKYLFRKEGQNVTLSCEQNLNHDAMYWYRQDPGQGLRLIYYSQIVNDFQKGDIAEGYSVSREKKESFPLTVTSAQKNPTAFYLCASSLGQGIRAEQYFGPGTRLTVT.

V usage is TRBV9 and J usage is TRBJ2-1; 11 bases are shared with TRBD2. This CDR3 has 16 residues. Germline CDR1 SGDLS, CDR2 YYNGEE. Losses at the gene ends were 3 bases for V and 5 bases for J; bases not matched to a gene: 7. This CDR3 is CASSGSGGVRNNEQFF. The CDR3 nucleotides are TGTGCCAGCAGCGGTAGCGGGGGGGTTAGAAACAATGAGCAGTTCTTC.

This clone has more than one count but fewer than ten. Other DNA sequences within the sample encode an identical CDR3. The gene calls are TRBV6-5 and TRBJ1-1; 10 bases fit TRBD1. The CDR3 has 15 amino acids. The V gene's germline CDR1 is MNHEY and CDR2 SVGAGI. With 5 bases clipped from V and 2 bases from J, the junction kept 5 bases outside the gene matches. The CDR3 sequence: CASSPRDRGNTEAFF. The CDR3 DNA is TGTGCCAGCAGTCCCCGGGACAGGGGAAACACTGAAGCTTTCTTT.

As for this clone: The germline gene is not matched at one end of the junction; a read error may be the cause. V usage is TRBV7-7 and J usage is TRBJ2-7, with 7 positions matching TRBD2. This CDR3 comprises 15 residues. Germline CDR1 reads SSHAT; CDR2 reads FNYEAQ (reference sequence). The CDR3 here is CASSLGEGAFYEQYF. CDR3 nucleotide sequence: TGTGCTAGCAGCCTAGGGGAGGGCGCCTTCTACGAGCAGTACTTC.

This chain joins TRBV27 and TRBJ2-3; 13 bases line up with TRBD2. Trimming removed 5 bases from V and 6 bases from J; junction bases left unmatched: 5. Germline CDR1 and CDR2: MNHEY and SMNVEV (reference sequence). The CDR3 is made up of 15 amino acids. The CDR3 here is CASSLTSGGPDTQYF. CDR3 nucleotide sequence: TGTGCCAGCAGTCTGACTAGCGGGGGGCCGGATACGCAGTATTTT.

A single count supports this clone. J is TRBJ1-5 and V is TRBV4-2; D is possibly TRBD1 (6 bases). CDR1 LGHNA and CDR2 YNFKEQ come from the germline V gene. Trimming cost V 4 bases and J 0 bases, with 10 bases left between them. This CDR3 contains 15 residues. CDR3 loop: CASSPQGYSNQPQHF. The CDR3 bases are TGTGCCAGCAGCCCCCAGGGGTATAGCAATCAGCCCCAGCATTTT.

The sample holds one count of this clone. The V and J genes are TRBV4-1 and TRBJ2-5; no firm D call. Trimming took 1 base from V and 3 from J, leaving 6 bases between them. Germline CDR1 MGHRA, CDR2 YSYEKL. The CDR3 covers 13 residues. CDR3: CASSQGPEETQYF. DNA for the CDR3: TGCGCCAGCAGCCAAGGGCCAGAAGAGACCCAGTACTTC.

The gene calls are TRBV2 and TRBJ2-7; the D gene is possibly TRBD1 (6 bases). Trimming removed 3 bases at V and 9 bases at J, with 21 bases between. Germline V gives CDR1 SNHLY, CDR2 FYNNEI. The CDR3 has 15 residues. As DNA, the CDR3 is TGTGCCAGCAGTGACCCGGGACACGCGAGAGAAGGGCAGTACTTC. Translated: CASSDPGHAREGQYF.

This clone appeared a single time. Written as DNA, the CDR3 is TGTGCCAGCAGTACAGGTCCTGGTGGGGAGCTGTTTTTT. Translating gives CASSTGPGGELFF. This chain uses TRBV12-3 or TRBV12-4 with TRBJ2-2; possibly TRBD1 for D (5 bases). Between the trimmed V and J ends, which lost 5 bases and 8 bases, there was a span of 12 bases. CDR3 size: 13 residues.

V is TRBV6-1 and J is TRBJ2-2; 7 bases align to TRBD1. CDR1 and CDR2 (germline): MNHNS, SASEGT. The CDR3 is 15 amino acids. The V gene end was trimmed by 1 base and the J gene end by 6 bases; junction bases not matched to a gene: 5. CDR3 residues: CASSEGGQSPGELFF. Written as DNA, the CDR3 is TGTGCCAGCAGTGAAGGGGGACAGTCACCCGGGGAGCTGTTTTTT.

The chain recombines TRBV5-8 with TRBJ2-2; 9 nucleotides agree with TRBD1. Germline CDR1 and CDR2: SGHTS and YDEGEE. The CDR3 is 16 amino acids. The junction had 12 bases not matched to a gene; V was cut back by 6 bases and J by 6 bases. The CDR3 DNA reads TGTGCCAGCAACGTCCGGGACAGGGTTTTGGCCGGGGAGCTGTTTTTT. Its protein product is CASNVRDRVLAGELFF.

V and J are TRBV6-2 or TRBV6-3 and TRBJ2-2; 8 bases fit TRBD2. CDR3 length equals 14 residues. Germline V lookup: CDR1 MNHEY, CDR2 SVGEGT. The J segment lost 6 bases and the V segment lost 6 bases, leaving 6 bases of the junction unmatched. This chain's CDR3 is CASSPGLGAGELFF. Here the CDR3 DNA reads TGTGCCAGCAGCCCGGGACTAGGGGCCGGGGAGCTGTTTTTT.

The chain joins TRBV9 to TRBJ2-5, with 7 bases that match TRBD1. Trimming at V came to 2 bases and at J to 2 bases, leaving 6 bases not matched to a gene. CDR1 is SGDLS and CDR2 is YYNGEE in the germline V gene. The CDR3 loop spans 15 amino acids. CDR3 sequence: CASSVRQGAQETQYF. CDR3 nucleotide sequence: TGTGCCAGCAGCGTTCGACAGGGAGCACAAGAGACCCAGTACTTC.

The chain has TRBV11-2 and TRBJ2-1; D is ambiguous. The V and J ends lost 1 base and 0 bases respectively, with 13 bases between them. The CDR3 is 17 residues long. CDR1 and CDR2 (germline): SGHAT, FQNNGV. The CDR3 here is CASSLGVATHSYNEQFF. The CDR3 DNA reads TGTGCCAGCAGCTTAGGGGTCGCGACACACTCCTACAATGAGCAGTTCTTC.

A note on this clone: The same CDR3 arises from other DNA sequences in this sample as well. The chain carries TRBV14 and TRBJ2-7; D call uncertain. CDR3 length: 12 residues. Germline loops: CDR1 SGHDN, CDR2 FVKESK. The V end lost 2 bases, the J end lost 3 bases, and 5 bases lay between the germline ends. The CDR3 DNA sequence: TGTGCCAGCAGCCAATCGGGCTACGAGCAGTACTTC. Its protein product is CASSQSGYEQYF.

This chain uses TRBV9 with TRBJ1-4; 8 positions agree with TRBD1. Unmatched junction bases numbered 4, after V lost 0 bases and J lost 3 bases. Germline V CDR1 and CDR2: SGDLS, YYNGEE. The CDR3 sequence is 16 residues long. In DNA form, the CDR3 reads TGTGCCAGCAGCGTAGAGGACAGGGTCGCTAATGAAAAACTGTTTTTT. Protein: CASSVEDRVANEKLFF.

This clone was recorded a few times. This sequence joins TRBV6-5 and TRBJ2-2; D is perhaps TRBD2 (5 bases). This CDR3 contains 13 residues. CDR1 and CDR2 from the germline V gene are MNHEY and SVGAGI. V dropped 2 bases and J dropped 4 bases, with 5 bases sitting between them. Written as DNA, the CDR3 is TGTGCCAGCAGTTACCGGGGCACCGGGGAGCTGTTTTTT. This codes for CASSYRGTGELFF.

The V call is TRBV18, the J call TRBJ2-5; maybe TRBD2 (5 bases). Trimming shortened V by 3 bases and J by 5 bases, and 13 bases separated the two germline ends. The length of the CDR3 is 14 residues. Germline CDR1 KGHSH, CDR2 LQKENI. Here the CDR3 reads CASSPPSNWETQYF. CDR3 nucleotide sequence: TGTGCCAGCTCACCCCCTAGCAACTGGGAGACCCAGTACTTC. The full variable domain, rest sourced from reference TRBV18 and TRBJ2-5, is NAGVMQNPRHLVRRRGQEARLRCSPMKGHSHVYWYRQLPEEGLKFMVYLQKENIIDESGMPKERFSAEFPKEGPSILRIQQVVRGDSAAYFCASSPPSNWETQYFGPGTRLLVL.